This T cell receptor beta chain is from a study of blood T cell repertoires in COVID-19. This CDR3 region has 13 residues. Germline lookup yields CDR1 SGHTA and CDR2 FQGNSA. V was trimmed by 5 bases and J by 7 bases, leaving 15 bases between them. TCRdb's table, derived via immunoSEQ multiplex PCR, lists solely in-frame clones and lacks some. The sample records roughly 60,000 clones, roughly 85% being singletons. The sequencing input was peripheral blood. V and J are TRBV7-2 and TRBJ2-7, with D possibly being TRBD2 (5 bases). The TCR originated in a human donor in a cohort sampled during active COVID-19. The CDR3 nucleotides read TGTGCCAGCAGCCAAGGGCCCGGCGGGGAGCAGTACTTC. Its protein is CASSQGPGGEQYF.